This T cell receptor (beta chain) comes out of a study of T cell responses to AZD1222 COVID-19 vaccine. Study summary: Doses given second, at about 4 or about 12 weeks, were pooled.

The protocol was immunoSEQ multiplex PCR, while the TCRdb copy is restricted to in-frame clones and leaves out a portion. The data contain over 150,000 clones, about nine tenths of them singletons. Study-wide findings and caveats: Reportedly, close to half of spike-specific TCRs are directed against unmutated variant regions. Samples come after the peak T cell response, not at day 14.

Notes on this clone: The antigen remains unidentified.

The sample here was peripheral blood, taken on day 0 of AZD1222 vaccination. The sequence came from an adult in good health.

For the CDR3, the DNA is TGCGCCAGCAGCTTGTCGGGGGTGGAAAATCAGCCCCAGCATTTT. Protein sequence: CASSLSGVENQPQHF. This chain uses TRBV5-1 with TRBJ1-5, with D possibly matching TRBD1 (5 bases). V lost 1 base and J 4 bases, leaving 12 bases between the germline ends. The CDR3 length is 15 residues. Germline CDR1 and CDR2: SGHRS and YFSETQ. The whole variable domain, filled in from reference TRBV5-1 and TRBJ1-5, reads KAGVTQTPRYLIKTRGQQVTLSCSPISGHRSVSWYQQTPGQGLQFLFEYFSETQRNKGNFPGRFSGRQFSNSRSEMNVSTLELGDSALYLCASSLSGVENQPQHFGDGTRLSIL.